A single T cell receptor (beta chain) is shown here with its context. Antigen: not known. Other DNA sequences of this sample code for an identical CDR3. The germline V gene has CDR1 LGHNA and CDR2 YSLEER. The CDR3 contains 15 residues. With V trimmed by 0 bases and J by 2 bases, 1 base remained unmatched. This record comes from a study of graft-versus-host responses after intestinal transplantation. Overall study context: Anti-thymocyte globulin served as induction for all recipients, who then took tacrolimus and steroids for approximately three years.

Assay: immunoSEQ multiplex PCR; the TCRdb copy retains only in-frame clones and omits some. This sample yields tens of thousands of clones, of which about 93% are seen a single time; about 2% belongs to the top ten. This specimen consisted of unstimulated CD8+ T cells sorted from spleen or lymph node cells, obtained before intestinal transplant. The clonotype comes from a human donor who received an intestinal transplant. This chain links TRBV4-3 with TRBJ2-1; 7 positions agree with TRBD2. The DNA for the CDR3 is TGCGCCAGCAGCCAAGATGGGACTACCTACAATGAGCAGTTCTTC. It encodes CASSQDGTTYNEQFF.